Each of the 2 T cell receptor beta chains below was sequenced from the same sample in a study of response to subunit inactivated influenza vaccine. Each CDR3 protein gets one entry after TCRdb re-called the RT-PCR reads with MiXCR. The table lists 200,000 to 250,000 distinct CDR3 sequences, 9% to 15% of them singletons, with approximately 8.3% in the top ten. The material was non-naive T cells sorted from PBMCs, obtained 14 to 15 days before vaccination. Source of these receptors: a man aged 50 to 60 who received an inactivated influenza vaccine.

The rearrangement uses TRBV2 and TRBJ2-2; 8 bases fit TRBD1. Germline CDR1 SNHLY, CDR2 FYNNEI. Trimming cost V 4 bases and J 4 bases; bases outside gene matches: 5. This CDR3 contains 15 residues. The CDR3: CASSGPGGGTGELFF. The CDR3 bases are TGTGCCAGCAGTGGGCCAGGGGGCGGCACCGGGGAGCTGTTTTTT. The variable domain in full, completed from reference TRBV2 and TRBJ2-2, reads EPEVTQTPSHQVTQMGQEVILRCVPISNHLYFYWYRQILGQKVEFLVSFYNNEISEKSEIFDDQFSVERPDGSNFTLKIRSTKLEDSAMYFCASSGPGGGTGELFFGEGSRLTVL.

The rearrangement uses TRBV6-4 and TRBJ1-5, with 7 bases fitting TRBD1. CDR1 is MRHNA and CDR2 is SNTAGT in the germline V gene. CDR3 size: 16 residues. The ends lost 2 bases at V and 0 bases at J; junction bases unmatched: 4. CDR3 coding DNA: TGTGCCAGCAGTGACGAGGGGGCTGTTAGCAATCAGCCCCAGCATTTT. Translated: CASSDEGAVSNQPQHF.